This T cell receptor (beta chain) emerged from a study of human T cells and chemical hapten exposure. In this sample, this clonotype turned up a few times. Its specificity is not known. The time point is: patch test 1, 2 weeks after DPC sensitization. Regarding treatment: therapeutic diphenylcyclopropenone sensitization with weekly scalp DPC. V was trimmed by 4 bases and J by 3 bases, leaving 13 bases between them. Germline loops: CDR1 SGDLS, CDR2 YYNGEE. This CDR3 has 14 residues. General observations from the study: Correlating positively with patch test score were the PT1 expanded TCR counts.

Individual cDNA molecules each carried unique molecular identifiers attached by the library. TCRdb itself ran the RACE reads through MiXCR, one entry per CDR3 protein. This repertoire shows 75,000 to 100,000 distinct CDR3 sequences, 12% found once; its top ten account for roughly 3.4%. This chain links TRBV9 with TRBJ1-1, with D unclear. The specimen comprised whole blood, sampled in connection with sensitization to the hapten diphenylcyclopropenone (DPC). The receptor was derived from a woman aged 55-70 years with alopecia areata. Some clones in this sample may be carry-over from other donors' samples. The CDR3: CASSKLIADTEAFF. The CDR3 region has the DNA TGTGCCAGCAGCAAATTGATCGCGGACACTGAAGCTTTCTTT.